This T cell receptor (beta chain) was retrieved from a study of T-cell reconstitution after alpha-beta-depleted transplantation in children. Unique molecular identifiers were incorporated during preparation of the TCRbeta library. MiXCR was run by TCRdb on the PCR reads, yielding one entry per CDR3 protein. This sample yields a few hundred thousand distinct CDR3 sequences, of which roughly two fifths are seen a single time; around a quarter belongs to the top ten. This clonotype was recorded once. CDR3 size: 14 residues. Germline-derived CDR1 and CDR2 are SGHRS and YFSETQ. The ends lost 10 bases at V and 8 bases at J; junction bases unmatched: 15.

The chain is built from TRBV5-1 and TRBJ2-1; TRBD2 matches 7 bases. The sequence came from a girl aged 2 to 9 with aplastic anemia, due to receive a stem cell transplant. This specimen consisted of PBMCs, obtained before TCRalphabeta/CD19-depleted stem cell transplant. The CDR3 DNA is TGCGCCTGTAAGCTAGCGGTTCGACCGGATGAGCAGTTCTTC. Amino acid sequence: CACKLAVRPDEQFF.